Described below is a single T cell receptor beta chain sequence and its context. One end of the junction fails to match germline, which may point to a read error. These data come from a study of blood T cells in healthy people across ages. A J-beta primer mix and a sample-barcoded 5' primer were used in a second PCR of roughly 6 to 11 cycles. Using its own MiXCR run on the 5' RACE reads, TCRdb lists one record per CDR3 protein. The sample lists hundreds of thousands of distinct CDR3 sequences, 44% occurring once. The TCR was taken from a man in his 60s in good health. The material sequenced was blood.

The CDR3 nucleotides read TGTACCAGCAGCTTGGAACAGGGAATCCGGTCGAATAATGAGCAGTACTTC. Amino acids: CTSSLEQGIRSNNEQYF. The rearrangement links TRBV5-8 to TRBJ2-4; D might be TRBD1 (6 bases). This CDR3 spans 17 amino acids. Looked up from germline, CDR1 is SGHTS and CDR2 is YDEGEE.